One sample yielded the 3 T cell receptor beta chains listed below, sequenced in a study of PD-L1 blockade in urothelial cancer. This table comes from immunoSEQ multiplex PCR, and its TCRdb copy is limited to in-frame clones, with some not included. Of some 97,000 clones in the sample, around 93% were seen once. The sample in question was PBMCs, obtained around atezolizumab (anti-PD-L1) treatment. The receptors originated from a woman aged 80 or over with urothelial cancer.

V gene TRBV6-6 combines with J gene TRBJ1-5; D gene ambiguous. V was clipped by 2 bases and J by 7 bases, with 9 bases between them. The CDR3 loop spans 13 amino acids. The germline V gene encodes CDR1 MNHNY and CDR2 SVGAGI (reference sequence). CDR3 nucleotides: TGTGCCAGCAGTTACGGAAGCGACCAGCCCCAGCATTTT. Residues: CASSYGSDQPQHF.

The chain employs TRBV6-6 and TRBJ2-1, with no clear D. The V gene's germline CDR1 is MNHNY and CDR2 SVGAGI (reference sequence). The CDR3 has 13 residues. Trimming removed 6 bases at V and 4 bases at J, with 10 bases between. The CDR3 reads CASRGWNYNEQFF. The CDR3 DNA reads as TGTGCCAGCAGGGGCTGGAATTACAATGAGCAGTTCTTC.

The V call is TRBV2, the J call TRBJ2-3; weak D call: TRBD2 (6 bases). In germline, CDR1 is SNHLY, CDR2 FYNNEI. Trimming cost V 4 bases and J 0 bases, with 14 bases left between them. The CDR3 runs 16 residues. CDR3 sequence (DNA): TGTGCCAGCAGTGTTCTTGGCGGGGCTAGCACAGATACGCAGTATTTT. Amino acid sequence: CASSVLGGASTDTQYF.